Listed here are 30 T cell receptor beta chains from one sample, sequenced in a study of T cells in Graves' hyperthyroidism and ophthalmopathy. Amplification targeted TCR beta CDR3 regions from RNA transcripts. A set of HTBI primers served as the primers for a first-round RT-PCR of the TCR CDR3. TCRdb fed the multiplex PCR reads into MiXCR, producing one record per CDR3 protein. The data contain hundreds of thousands of distinct CDR3 sequences, 35% to 40% of them singletons. Input material: blood. Receptor source: a man aged 18-30 years with Graves' hyperthyroidism.

Comment on this clonotype: A much larger clone is a single base away; this may be a read error. The chain couples TRBV9 to TRBJ1-1; a weak D match, TRBD1 (5 bases). The germline CDR1 and CDR2 sequences are SGDLS and YYNGEE. The CDR3 contains 14 residues. The CDR3 nucleotides read TGTGTCAGCAGCGTAGCAGGGAGGTCCACTGAAGCTTTCTTT. It encodes CVSSVAGRSTEAFF. Full variable domain (outside the CDR3, taken from reference TRBV9 and TRBJ1-1): DSGVTQTPKHLITATGQRVTLRCSPRSGDLSVYWYQQSLDQGLQFLIQYYNGEERAKGNILERFSAQQFPDLHSELNLSSLELGDSALYFCVSSVAGRSTEAFFGQGTRLTVV.

This clonotype was seen a few times. This chain uses TRBV6-6 with TRBJ1-5; unclear D gene. This CDR3 region has 15 residues. V was shortened by 4 bases and J by 0 bases, with 10 bases between the two germline ends. Per germline, CDR1 MNHNY and CDR2 SVGAGI (reference sequence). CDR3 sequence (DNA): TGTGCCAGCAGTTCCGGACCACATAGCAATCAGCCCCAGCATTTT. It codes for CASSSGPHSNQPQHF.

The V gene is TRBV6-5, the J gene TRBJ1-6, with D possibly being TRBD1 (5 bases). Germline V gene sequence: CDR1 MNHEY, CDR2 SVGAGI. V was cut by 0 bases and J by 14 bases, with 11 bases left in between. CDR3 length: 13 amino acids. In nucleotides, the CDR3 is TGTGCCAGCAGTTACTCGAGGGGTGAATCCCTCCACTTT. This translates into CASSYSRGESLHF.

This clonotype was seen more than once but under ten times. Being one base from a much bigger clone, this may be a read error. This rearrangement joins TRBV11-2 to TRBJ1-1, with TRBD1 matching over 7 bases. Unmatched junction bases numbered 1, after V lost 5 bases and J lost 4 bases. CDR1 and CDR2 from the germline V gene are SGHAT and FQNNGV. The CDR3 covers 12 residues. In DNA, the CDR3 is TGTGCCAGCAGCGGGACAGCCACTGAAGCTTTCTTT. This codes for CASSGTATEAFF.

This clonotype was recorded at least ten times. The CDR3 loop reads CSALGGTDSPLHF. DNA for the CDR3: TGCAGCGCCCTGGGGGGGACAGATTCACCCCTCCACTTT. The chain has TRBV29-1 and TRBJ1-6, with 7 bases matching TRBD1. With V trimmed by 7 bases and J by 8 bases, 8 bases remained unmatched. From germline, CDR1 is SQVTM and CDR2 ANQGSEA. CDR3 length equals 13 residues. Supplemented by reference TRBV29-1 and TRBJ1-6, the full variable domain reads SAVISQKPSRDICQRGTSLTIQCQVDSQVTMMFWYRQQPGQSLTLIATANQGSEATYESGFVIDKFPISRPNLTFSTLTVSNMSPEDSSIYLCSALGGTDSPLHFGNGTRLTVT.

V gene TRBV28 combines with J gene TRBJ2-7; no reliable D call. Trimming cost V 5 bases and J 0 bases, with 8 bases left between them. The length of the CDR3 is 13 residues. Germline V CDR1 and CDR2: MDHEN, SYDVKM. CDR3 region: CASSPANSYEQYF. CDR3 in DNA: TGTGCCAGCAGTCCGGCAAACTCCTACGAGCAGTACTTC.

This clonotype was recorded at least ten times. The CDR3 DNA follows: TGTGCCAGTAGTATGATAAGAAACACTGAAGCTTTCTTT. This gives the protein CASSMIRNTEAFF. The V gene is TRBV19, the J gene TRBJ1-1; D is unclear. CDR1 LNHDA and CDR2 SQIVND come from the germline V gene (reference sequence). The CDR3 is 13 amino acids. V lost 3 bases, J lost 2 bases, and 7 bases lay in between. Supplemented by reference TRBV19 and TRBJ1-1, the full variable domain reads DGGITQSPKYLFRKEGQNVTLSCEQNLNHDAMYWYRQDPGQGLRLIYYSQIVNDFQKGDIAEGYSVSREKKESFPLTVTSAQKNPTAFYLCASSMIRNTEAFFGQGTRLTVV.

This clonotype was observed many times. The V gene is TRBV9, the J gene TRBJ2-5; either TRBD1 or TRBD2 may supply D (5 bases each). CDR1 is SGDLS and CDR2 is YYNGEE in the germline V gene. Trimming took 4 bases from V and 3 from J, leaving 16 bases between them. The CDR3 consists of 15 residues. CDR3 loop: CASSRDGGREETQYF. In DNA, the CDR3 is TGTGCCAGCAGCCGCGATGGGGGTCGGGAAGAGACCCAGTACTTC.

The chain employs TRBV20-1 and TRBJ2-5; no definite D call. The V end lost 2 bases, the J end lost 7 bases, and 17 bases lay between the germline ends. This CDR3 is 14 amino acids long. Germline values: CDR1 DFQATT, CDR2 SNEGSKA (reference sequence). The CDR3: CSARTDRKIWTQYF. Written as DNA, the CDR3 is TGCAGTGCTAGAACAGACCGAAAGATATGGACCCAGTACTTC.

The chain couples TRBV7-2 to TRBJ2-6, with D unresolved. V dropped 4 bases and J dropped 0 bases, with 7 bases sitting between them. Germline assignment: CDR1 SGHTA and CDR2 FQGNSA. The CDR3 is made up of 15 amino acids. This CDR3 reads CASSSDFSGANVLTF. DNA of the CDR3: TGTGCCAGCAGCTCAGACTTCTCTGGGGCCAACGTCCTGACTTTC.

With regard to this clonotype: This may be a read error: a much more frequent sequence differs by one nucleotide. The chain recombines TRBV29-1 with TRBJ1-2; D is undetermined. The CDR3 is 12 amino acids. Per germline, CDR1 SQVTM and CDR2 ANQGSEA. The CDR3 sequence: CSATSVNYGYTF. In DNA, the CDR3 is TGCAGTGCCACAAGCGTAAACTATGGCTACACCTTC.

About this clonotype: At one end the junction does not follow the germline gene, possibly because of a read error. The rearrangement joins TRBV11-2 to TRBJ2-7; the D is unclear. This CDR3 is 13 amino acids long. Germline values: CDR1 SGHAT, CDR2 FQNNGV. CDR3 sequence: CASSSPRTYEQCF. As DNA, the CDR3 is TGTGCCAGCAGCTCGCCACGGACCTACGAGCAGTGCTTC.

In this sample, this clonotype turned up many times. The chain has TRBV7-9 and TRBJ2-5; D unresolved. Trimming stripped 2 bases from V and 2 bases from J, with 12 bases between. The germline V gene encodes CDR1 SEHNR and CDR2 FQNEAQ (reference sequence). This CDR3 has 15 residues. DNA of the CDR3: TGTGCCAGCAGCTTAACGAGGCAGGTTCAAGAGACCCAGTACTTC. It translates to CASSLTRQVQETQYF.

The table lists this clonotype with many counts. The chain combines TRBV20-1 with TRBJ1-1; D possibly corresponds to TRBD1 (5 bases). V dropped 3 bases and J dropped 0 bases, with 8 bases sitting between them. The CDR3 runs to 13 residues. Germline loops: CDR1 DFQATT, CDR2 SNEGSKA (reference sequence). CDR3 nucleotide sequence: TGCAGTGCTAGGCTGGACATGAACACTGAAGCTTTCTTT. This codes for CSARLDMNTEAFF.

The chain joins TRBV3-1 to TRBJ2-7; possible D gene TRBD2, 5 bases. V was cut by 7 bases and J by 4 bases, with 17 bases left in between. Germline V gives CDR1 LGHDT, CDR2 YNNKEL (reference sequence). The CDR3 has 14 amino acids. CDR3 sequence (DNA): TGTGCCAGCACCTCCGGGTCGGGCGGGTACGAGCAGTACTTC. The encoded protein is CASTSGSGGYEQYF.

The table lists this clonotype with many counts. The chain joins TRBV2 to TRBJ1-6; TRBD1 aligns across 7 bases. This CDR3 is built from 15 residues. Germline CDR1 SNHLY, CDR2 FYNNEI. The V gene end was trimmed by 6 bases and the J gene end by 8 bases; junction bases not matched to a gene: 10. This CDR3 is CASRPQGVVYSPLHF. In DNA, the CDR3 is TGTGCCAGCAGACCTCAGGGGGTGGTCTATTCACCCCTCCACTTT.

The rearrangement links TRBV20-1 to TRBJ2-7, with a possible D match to TRBD1 (8 bases). The CDR3 consists of 18 residues. Trimming removed 5 bases at V and 8 bases at J, with 34 bases between. CDR1 is DFQATT and CDR2 is SNEGSKA in the germline V gene (reference sequence). This chain's CDR3 is CSAGTTGGGTYNQPQQYF. CDR3 DNA: TGCAGTGCTGGCACAACAGGGGGGGGGACTTACAATCAGCCCCAGCAGTACTTC.

J is TRBJ1-5 and V is TRBV4-1; D is unresolved. Trimming removed 1 base from V and 3 bases from J, with 10 bases in between. The germline CDR1 and CDR2 sequences are MGHRA and YSYEKL. This CDR3 has 15 amino acids. The CDR3 spells CASSQVAQPNQPQHF. The CDR3 nucleotides read TGCGCCAGCAGCCAAGTTGCACAGCCCAATCAGCCCCAGCATTTT.

To note about this clonotype: Likely a read error: the CDR3 ends without its conserved phenylalanine or tryptophan. V is TRBV20-1 and J is TRBJ1-1; a possible D gene is TRBD1 (6 bases). The germline CDR1 and CDR2 sequences are DFQATT and SNEGSKA (reference sequence). V was shortened by 0 bases and J by 4 bases, with 15 bases between the two germline ends. The CDR3 is made up of 15 amino acids. The CDR3 nucleotides are TGCAGTGCTAGAGACCCCGGACAGCGAGCCACTGAAGCTTTCCTT. Its protein is CSARDPGQRATEAFL.

This clonotype was seen a handful of times. Compared with germline, one end of the junction differs, possibly owing to a read error. This chain connects TRBV19 to TRBJ2-5; TRBD1 might be the D (6 bases). This CDR3 is 13 amino acids long. In germline, CDR1 is LNHDA, CDR2 SQIVND (reference sequence). The CDR3 DNA reads TGTGCCGGTAGTAACACAGGGCCAGAGACCCAGTACTTC. Amino acid sequence: CAGSNTGPETQYF.

This clonotype was seen a few times. V and J are TRBV7-2 and TRBJ2-5; tentatively, D is TRBD1 or TRBD2 (5 bases each). CDR3 length: 15 residues. V lost 5 bases, J lost 1 base, and 14 bases lay in between. The V gene's germline CDR1 is SGHTA and CDR2 FQGNSA. The CDR3 protein is CASSVLGAIQETQYF. CDR3 DNA sequence: TGTGCCAGCAGCGTACTCGGGGCAATCCAAGAGACCCAGTACTTC.

V is TRBV12-3 or TRBV12-4 and J is TRBJ2-5, with D possibly called TRBD1 or TRBD2 (6 bases each). This CDR3 comprises 15 residues. V was shortened by 3 bases and J by 5 bases, with 16 bases between the two germline ends. CDR3 residues: CASSLALEGGETQYF. The CDR3 DNA is TGTGCCAGCAGTTTGGCCCTCGAAGGGGGGGAGACCCAGTACTTC.

This clonotype was picked up one time. V and J are TRBV10-3 and TRBJ2-1, with D perhaps being TRBD1 or TRBD2 (5 bases each). The V and J ends lost 11 bases and 10 bases respectively, with 24 bases between them. Germline CDR1 reads ENHRY; CDR2 reads SYGVKD. This CDR3 region has 14 residues. CDR3 region: CALSGDDRGGEQFF. DNA of the CDR3: TGTGCCTTGAGTGGGGACGACCGCGGAGGCGAGCAGTTCTTC.

As regards this clonotype: One end of the junction fails to match germline, which may point to a read error. V usage is TRBV11-2 and J usage is TRBJ1-2, with D maybe TRBD1 (5 bases). The CDR3 sequence is 13 residues long. Germline V lookup: CDR1 SGHAT, CDR2 FQNNGV. The CDR3 nucleotides are TGTACCAGCAGCTTAGGCGGACATAATGGCTACACCTTC. It translates to CTSSLGGHNGYTF.

V usage is TRBV15 and J usage is TRBJ1-1; no definite D call. CDR3 length: 14 residues. The germline V and J ends were trimmed by 7 bases and 4 bases, with 16 bases remaining between them. Germline V gene sequence: CDR1 LNHNV, CDR2 YYDKDF (reference sequence). CDR3 nucleotide sequence: TGTGCCACCACCCCGGGATACGGGGTCACTGAAGCTTTCTTT. The encoded protein is CATTPGYGVTEAFF.

V usage is TRBV7-6 and J usage is TRBJ1-1, with a possible D match to TRBD1 (6 bases). Trimming shortened V by 1 base and J by 4 bases, and 13 bases separated the two germline ends. CDR1 is SGHVS, CDR2 FNYEAQ, per germline. The CDR3 extends over 15 amino acids. The CDR3 loop is CASSLVGQGFTEAFF. The CDR3 DNA reads as TGTGCCAGCAGCTTAGTGGGCCAGGGGTTCACTGAAGCTTTCTTT.

Comments on this clonotype: With a much larger clone just one base away, this may be a read error. This chain connects TRBV5-1 to TRBJ2-5; the D gene could be TRBD1 or TRBD2 (5 bases each). Germline-derived CDR1 and CDR2 are SGHRS and YFSETQ. V dropped 7 bases and J dropped 2 bases, with 21 bases sitting between them. The CDR3 sequence is 16 residues long. CDR3 DNA sequence: TGCGCCAGCGGCCTAGAGGGGTGGTCCCCACAAGAGACCCAGTACTTC. Translation: CASGLEGWSPQETQYF.

Points on this clonotype: Relative to the germline gene, one junction end is altered; a read error may explain this. The genes are TRBV4-3 and TRBJ2-7; D remains ambiguous. Per the germline V gene, CDR1 is LGHNA and CDR2 is YSLEER. The CDR3 has 13 residues. CDR3 in amino acids: CASSQDSGYEQYF. The CDR3 coding sequence is TGTGCCAGCAGCCAAGACTCCGGCTACGAGCAGTACTTC.

This clonotype has at least ten counts. The chain combines TRBV2 with TRBJ1-1, with D uncertain. V was clipped by 3 bases and J by 1 base, with 12 bases between them. Germline assignment: CDR1 SNHLY and CDR2 FYNNEI. This CDR3 spans 15 amino acids. CDR3 DNA sequence: TGTGCCAGCAGTGACACGGTCAGAGGGAACACTGAAGCTTTCTTT. Translation: CASSDTVRGNTEAFF.

At least ten counts were recorded for this clonotype. The CDR3 sequence: CASRQDSPEQYF. CDR3 DNA sequence: TGTGCCAGCAGACAGGACAGTCCCGAGCAGTACTTC. This chain connects TRBV2 to TRBJ2-7; D is possibly TRBD1 (6 bases). This CDR3 has 12 amino acids. Germline CDR1 and CDR2: SNHLY and FYNNEI. The V and J ends lost 6 bases and 6 bases respectively, with 12 bases between them.